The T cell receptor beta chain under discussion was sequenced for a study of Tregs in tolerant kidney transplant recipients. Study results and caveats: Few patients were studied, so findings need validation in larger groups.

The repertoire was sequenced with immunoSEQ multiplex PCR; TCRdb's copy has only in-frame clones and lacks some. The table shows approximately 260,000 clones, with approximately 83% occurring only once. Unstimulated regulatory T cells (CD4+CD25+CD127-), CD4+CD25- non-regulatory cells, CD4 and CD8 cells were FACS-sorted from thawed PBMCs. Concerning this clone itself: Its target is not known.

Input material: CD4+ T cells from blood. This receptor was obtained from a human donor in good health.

The CDR3 DNA reads TGCGCCAGCAGCCCTGGGCCTTCTACCGACGAGCAGTACTTC. This sequence encodes CASSPGPSTDEQYF. The J gene is TRBJ2-7, the V gene TRBV5-1; D remains unclear. In germline, CDR1 is SGHRS, CDR2 YFSETQ. V dropped 4 bases and J dropped 5 bases, with 16 bases sitting between them. This CDR3 has 14 residues.